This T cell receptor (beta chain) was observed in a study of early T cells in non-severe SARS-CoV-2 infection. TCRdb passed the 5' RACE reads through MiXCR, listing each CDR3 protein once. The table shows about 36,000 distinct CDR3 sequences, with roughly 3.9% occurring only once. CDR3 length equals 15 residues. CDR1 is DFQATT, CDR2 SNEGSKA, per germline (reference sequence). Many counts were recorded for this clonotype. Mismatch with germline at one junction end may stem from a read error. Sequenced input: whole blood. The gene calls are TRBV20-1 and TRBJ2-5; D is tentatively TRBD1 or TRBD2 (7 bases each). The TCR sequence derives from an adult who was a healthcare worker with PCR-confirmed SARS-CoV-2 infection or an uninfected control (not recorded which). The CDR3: CSASESVTGRETQHF. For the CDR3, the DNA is TGCAGTGCTAGTGAGTCAGTGACAGGGAGGGAGACCCAGCACTTC.